This TCR beta chain was found in a study of T cells in Graves' hyperthyroidism and ophthalmopathy. Study-wide context: Peripheral blood sampling occurred at initial diagnosis, before any treatment.

It was considered stable Graves' hyperthyroidism when ophthalmopathy did not progress within 18 months. RNA transcripts provided the source from which TCR beta CDR3 regions were amplified. When the TCR CDR3 underwent first-round RT-PCR, the HTBI primer set was used. TCRdb reprocessed the multiplex PCR reads via MiXCR and lists one record per CDR3 protein. Of some 360,000 distinct CDR3 sequences in the sample, about 15% are singletons; the top ten hold roughly 9.6%. The sample was blood. The sequence was obtained from a woman in her sixties with Graves' hyperthyroidism.

The CDR3 is CASSWGGTYEQYF. CDR3 DNA: TGCGCCAGCAGCTGGGGCGGGACCTACGAGCAGTACTTC. This sequence joins TRBV5-1 and TRBJ2-7; D possibly corresponds to TRBD2 (6 bases). Germline V gene lookup returns CDR1 SGHRS and CDR2 YFSETQ. CDR3 size: 13 residues. Trimming pared 3 bases from V and 2 bases from J, leaving 9 bases between.